This TCR beta chain was captured in a study of blood T cells in healthy people across ages. About the research overall: About one barcoded TCR beta cDNA was captured per two T cells. Findings and caveats of the study: Possibly, changes in expanded clonotypes were confounded because donor CMV status was unknown. More naive CD4+ cells and higher diversity were found in long-lived than in aged donors.

This CDR3 has 16 amino acids. Germline values: CDR1 SGHRS, CDR2 YFSETQ. With V trimmed by 0 bases and J by 4 bases, 4 bases remained unmatched. On this clonotype: Its antigen remains unidentified.

Extractions gave at least 5.5 micrograms of total RNA per sample. Through a sample-barcoded 5' primer and a J-beta primer mix, a second PCR was run for about 7 to 12 cycles. One entry per CDR3 protein results from TCRdb running MiXCR on the 5' RACE reads. The sample lists under 2 million distinct CDR3 sequences, about 35% seen once, with approximately 10% in the top ten. The source is a woman aged 25 to 39 in good health. The chain uses TRBV5-1 and TRBJ2-3, with TRBD2 identical over 11 bases. The sequenced sample consisted of blood. In DNA, the CDR3 is TGCGCCAGCAGCTTGGTAGGGACTAGCGGATCAGATACGCAGTATTTT. This sequence encodes CASSLVGTSGSDTQYF.